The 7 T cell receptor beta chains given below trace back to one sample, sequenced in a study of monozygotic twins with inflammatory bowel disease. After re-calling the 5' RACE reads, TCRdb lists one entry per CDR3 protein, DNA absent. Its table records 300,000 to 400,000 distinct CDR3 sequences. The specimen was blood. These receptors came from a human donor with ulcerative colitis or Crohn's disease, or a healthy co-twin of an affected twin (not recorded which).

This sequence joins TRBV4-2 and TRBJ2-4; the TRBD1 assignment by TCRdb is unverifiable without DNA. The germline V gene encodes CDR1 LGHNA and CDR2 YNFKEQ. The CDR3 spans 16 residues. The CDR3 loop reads CASSQDSPGGENIQYF.

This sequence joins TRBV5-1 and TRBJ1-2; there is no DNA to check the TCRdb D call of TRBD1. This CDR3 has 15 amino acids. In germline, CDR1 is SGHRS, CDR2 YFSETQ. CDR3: CASSLAVGTDYGYTF.

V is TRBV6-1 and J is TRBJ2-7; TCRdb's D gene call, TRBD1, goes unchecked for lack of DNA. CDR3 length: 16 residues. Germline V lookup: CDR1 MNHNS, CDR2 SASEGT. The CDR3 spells CASSERGRQGENEQYF.

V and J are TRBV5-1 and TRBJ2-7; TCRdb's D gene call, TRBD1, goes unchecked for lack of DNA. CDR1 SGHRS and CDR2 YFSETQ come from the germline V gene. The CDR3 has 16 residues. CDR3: CASSLQPQYRDYEQYF.

CDR3 in amino acids: CASSQIIRGLNAFF. V gene TRBV4-1 combines with J gene TRBJ1-1; lacking DNA, the TRBD1 call made by TCRdb goes unchecked. The CDR3 consists of 14 residues. Per the germline V gene, CDR1 is MGHRA and CDR2 is YSYEKL.

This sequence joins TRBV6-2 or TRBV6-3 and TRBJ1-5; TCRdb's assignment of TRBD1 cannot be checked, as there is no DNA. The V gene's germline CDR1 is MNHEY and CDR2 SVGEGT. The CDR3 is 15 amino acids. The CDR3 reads CASKKDRMSNQPQHF.

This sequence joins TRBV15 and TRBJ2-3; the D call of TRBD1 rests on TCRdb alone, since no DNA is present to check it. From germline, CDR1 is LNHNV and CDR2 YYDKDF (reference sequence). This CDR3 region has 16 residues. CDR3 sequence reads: CATSLTGDRGRDTQYF. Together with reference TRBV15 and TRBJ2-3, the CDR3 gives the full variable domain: DAMVIQNPRYQVTQFGKPVTLSCSQTLNHNVMYWYQQKSSQAPKLLFHYYDKDFNNEADTPDNFQSRRPNTSFCFLDIRSPGLGDTAMYLCATSLTGDRGRDTQYFGPGTRLTVL.